What follows are 25 T cell receptor beta chains derived from one specimen sequenced in a study of cytomegalovirus exposure and HLA in healthy donors. PCR used 60 Vbeta primers and 13 Jbeta primers. Profiled with immunoSEQ multiplex PCR; TCRdb holds only in-frame clones, not every one. The sample has 210,000 or so clones, approximately 84% seen once. The sample consisted of PBMCs. These receptor sequences come from a woman aged 40-49 years in good health and CMV-seronegative.

The chain joins TRBV2 to TRBJ1-6; 10 positions match TRBD1. The CDR3 has 14 residues. After removal of 7 bases from V and 7 bases from J, the junction contained 4 bases not matched to a gene. Germline-derived CDR1 and CDR2 are SNHLY and FYNNEI. In DNA, the CDR3 is TGTGCCAGCATCCCGGGACAGGGGAATTCACCCCTCCACTTT. It is translated as CASIPGQGNSPLHF.

V and J are TRBV7-6 and TRBJ1-2; 9 bases are shared with TRBD1. V shed 5 bases, J shed 3 bases, and the junction held 10 bases outside the gene matches. CDR1 SGHVS and CDR2 FNYEAQ come from the germline V gene. The CDR3 totals 16 residues. CDR3 amino acids: CASSTGPGQGYYGYTF. CDR3 DNA sequence: TGTGCCAGCAGCACAGGACCGGGACAGGGTTACTATGGCTACACCTTC.

The chain couples TRBV9 to TRBJ2-1, with D unclear. V was cut by 3 bases and J by 8 bases, with 6 bases left in between. Germline values: CDR1 SGDLS, CDR2 YYNGEE. This CDR3 contains 11 residues. The CDR3 DNA sequence: TGTGCCAGCAGCGCACTGGATGAGCAGTTCTTC. Its protein is CASSALDEQFF.

The rearrangement uses TRBV6-5 and TRBJ1-1; unclear D gene. With 5 bases removed from V and 7 bases from J, the gap between germline ends came to 11 bases. Germline-derived CDR1 and CDR2 are MNHEY and SVGAGI. CDR3 length: 12 residues. CDR3 loop: CASSPRDGEAFF. The CDR3 DNA sequence: TGTGCCAGCAGTCCCCGGGATGGTGAAGCTTTCTTT.

The chain couples TRBV27 to TRBJ1-2, with D possibly being TRBD1 (5 bases). V dropped 6 bases and J dropped 3 bases, with 17 bases sitting between them. Germline loops: CDR1 MNHEY, CDR2 SMNVEV (reference sequence). The CDR3 length is 15 residues. The CDR3 coding sequence is TGTGCCAGCAGCCACGGGAGGGGCCTAGACTATGGCTACACCTTC. This sequence encodes CASSHGRGLDYGYTF.

The chain has TRBV6-5 and TRBJ2-5; D remains unclear. Germline assignment: CDR1 MNHEY and CDR2 SVGAGI. The CDR3 is made up of 11 amino acids. With 7 bases removed from V and 2 bases from J, the gap between germline ends came to 5 bases. CDR3 nucleotide sequence: TGTGCCAGCACCCGGCAAGAGACCCAGTACTTC. Protein product: CASTRQETQYF.

The V gene is TRBV5-4, the J gene TRBJ2-7; 13 bases are a match to TRBD2. CDR1 is SGHNT and CDR2 is YYREEE in the germline V gene (reference sequence). The CDR3 has 16 residues. Trimming at V came to 0 bases and at J to 3 bases, leaving 3 bases not matched to a gene. The CDR3, as DNA: TGTGCCAGCAGCTTGGGGACTAGCGGGGGATTCTACGAGCAGTACTTC. Translation gives CASSLGTSGGFYEQYF.

This clone showed up just a few times. The rearrangement uses TRBV5-4 and TRBJ2-7; D might be TRBD2 (7 bases). Trimming removed 4 bases from V and 2 bases from J, with 19 bases in between. The CDR3 is 16 amino acids. Germline-derived CDR1 and CDR2 are SGHNT and YYREEE (reference sequence). The CDR3 spells CASSQEGGGAPYEQYF. DNA for the CDR3: TGTGCCAGCAGCCAAGAAGGGGGAGGGGCCCCCTACGAGCAGTACTTC. Supplemented by reference TRBV5-4 and TRBJ2-7, the full variable domain reads ETGVTQSPTHLIKTRGQQVTLRCSSQSGHNTVSWYQQALGQGPQFIFQYYREEENGRGNFPPRFSGLQFPNYSSELNVNALELDDSALYLCASSQEGGGAPYEQYFGPGTRLTVT.

The chain recombines TRBV9 with TRBJ2-2, with TRBD1 matching 9 bases. The J segment lost 5 bases and the V segment lost 0 bases, leaving 2 bases of the junction unmatched. The length of the CDR3 is 15 residues. Germline V gives CDR1 SGDLS, CDR2 YYNGEE. CDR3 protein: CASSVGQGGTGELFF. CDR3 bases: TGTGCCAGCAGCGTAGGACAGGGGGGTACCGGGGAGCTGTTTTTT.

The rearrangement links TRBV6-5 to TRBJ2-7; 7 nucleotides match TRBD1. V shed 6 bases, J shed 2 bases, and the junction held 4 bases outside the gene matches. Germline CDR1 MNHEY, CDR2 SVGAGI. This CDR3 has 13 residues. CDR3 sequence: CASRQGSTYEQYF. Here the CDR3 DNA reads TGTGCCAGCAGACAGGGGTCAACCTACGAGCAGTACTTC.

This clone was counted once. The CDR3 protein is CASSSRDRRQGTQYF. CDR3 nucleotides: TGTGCCAGCAGCTCCCGGGACAGAAGACAAGGAACGCAGTATTTT. The chain joins TRBV7-9 to TRBJ2-3; 7 nucleotides agree with TRBD1. Losses at the gene ends were 4 bases for V and 9 bases for J; bases not matched to a gene: 13. In germline, CDR1 is SEHNR, CDR2 FQNEAQ (reference sequence). The CDR3 loop spans 15 amino acids.

The chain employs TRBV27 and TRBJ2-2, with D unresolved. This CDR3 comprises 13 residues. Germline CDR1 and CDR2: MNHEY and SMNVEV (reference sequence). V was cut by 5 bases and J by 8 bases, with 12 bases left in between. As DNA, the CDR3 is TGTGCCAGCAGTCCCCAGGTGGTGGGGGAGCTGTTTTTT. As protein: CASSPQVVGELFF.

This clone was recorded a few times. Other DNA sequences in the same sample also yield this CDR3. The V gene is TRBV13, the J gene TRBJ1-2; D perhaps matches TRBD1 (6 bases). Germline CDR1 PRHDT, CDR2 FYEKMQ (reference sequence). The CDR3 length is 15 residues. The V end was cut by 0 bases, the J end by 0 bases, with 8 bases between. The CDR3 nucleotides read TGTGCCAGCAGCTTAGGACAGGGAGCTAACTATGGCTACACCTTC. This encodes CASSLGQGANYGYTF.

This clone turned up a few times. The chain combines TRBV5-8 with TRBJ2-7, with 7 bases identical to TRBD2. From germline, CDR1 is SGHTS and CDR2 YDEGEE. After removal of 1 base from V and 4 bases from J, the junction contained 8 bases not matched to a gene. The CDR3 is 15 amino acids. The CDR3 nucleotides read TGTGCCAGCAGCTTGAGCGGGCTAGCGGCTTACGAGCAGTACTTC. Its protein product is CASSLSGLAAYEQYF.

This clone was detected only once. The genes are TRBV18 and TRBJ2-1; 7 bases agree with TRBD1. Germline V gene lookup returns CDR1 KGHSH and CDR2 LQKENI. V gave up 3 bases and J gave up 7 bases; unmatched junction bases: 3. The CDR3 extends over 13 amino acids. CDR3 loop: CASSPSTGNEQFF. CDR3 in DNA: TGTGCCAGCTCACCTTCGACAGGGAATGAGCAGTTCTTC.

The V gene is TRBV5-4, the J gene TRBJ1-2, with 11 positions matching TRBD1. The V gene end was trimmed by 0 bases and the J gene end by 7 bases; junction bases not matched to a gene: 5. This CDR3 is 15 amino acids long. Germline values: CDR1 SGHNT, CDR2 YYREEE (reference sequence). CDR3 in amino acids: CASSLVAGQGAGYTF. The CDR3, as DNA: TGTGCCAGCAGCTTGGTCGCCGGACAGGGGGCTGGCTACACCTTC.

V gene TRBV28 combines with J gene TRBJ2-7, with TRBD1 matching 7 bases. V was clipped by 5 bases and J by 5 bases; unmatched bases: 18. This CDR3 is built from 17 residues. Germline lookup yields CDR1 MDHEN and CDR2 SYDVKM. CDR3 sequence: CASSPMGRQGSSDEQYF. The CDR3 region has the DNA TGTGCCAGCAGTCCTATGGGGCGACAGGGTTCGTCCGACGAGCAGTACTTC.

The V and J genes are TRBV5-1 and TRBJ2-1; 9 positions agree with TRBD1. V was clipped by 4 bases and J by 7 bases; unmatched bases: 9. This CDR3 contains 15 residues. In germline, CDR1 is SGHRS, CDR2 YFSETQ. CDR3 protein: CASSPDRGLVNEQFF. The CDR3 DNA is TGCGCCAGCAGCCCGGACAGGGGCCTGGTGAATGAGCAGTTCTTC.

The chain employs TRBV19 and TRBJ1-2, with D possibly being TRBD1 (6 bases). The germline CDR1 and CDR2 sequences are LNHDA and SQIVND (reference sequence). The length of the CDR3 is 15 residues. V lost 5 bases and J 2 bases, leaving 15 bases between the germline ends. The CDR3 loop is CASSRQTGLNYGYTF. CDR3 nucleotides: TGTGCCAGTAGTCGACAAACAGGGCTCAACTATGGCTACACCTTC.

The chain recombines TRBV28 with TRBJ1-4; 7 bases are shared with TRBD1. CDR1 and CDR2 from the germline V gene are MDHEN and SYDVKM. There are 14 residues in the CDR3. Trimming removed 7 bases from V and 8 bases from J; junction bases left unmatched: 10. This CDR3 reads CASMSGTVDEKLFF. The CDR3 DNA reads TGTGCCAGCATGTCCGGGACAGTGGACGAAAAACTGTTTTTT.

This clone was observed once. This chain joins TRBV7-3 and TRBJ2-2; D is ambiguous. V was shortened by 2 bases and J by 5 bases, with 15 bases between the two germline ends. Germline V gene data show CDR1 as SGHTA and CDR2 as FQGTGA. This CDR3 spans 16 amino acids. This CDR3 reads CASSLHLLSETGELFF. The CDR3 bases are TGTGCCAGCAGCTTACACCTCCTCTCGGAGACCGGGGAGCTGTTTTTT.

This chain connects TRBV6-1 to TRBJ2-5, with 8 bases aligning to TRBD2. The V gene's germline CDR1 is MNHNS and CDR2 SASEGT. The CDR3 totals 15 residues. V shed 1 base and J 5 bases; nucleotides not matched to a gene: 6. CDR3 nucleotides: TGTGCCAGCAGTGAAGGTCGGGGGGGCACGGAGACCCAGTACTTC. Its protein is CASSEGRGGTETQYF.

The rearrangement uses TRBV30 and TRBJ2-5; 8 nucleotides agree with TRBD1. The CDR3 contains 12 residues. Per the germline V gene, CDR1 is GTSNPN and CDR2 is SVGIG (reference sequence). V gave up 7 bases and J gave up 5 bases; unmatched junction bases: 6. The CDR3: CAFDRGQETQYF. The CDR3 DNA follows: TGTGCCTTTGACAGGGGTCAGGAGACCCAGTACTTC.

The chain carries TRBV4-3 and TRBJ2-1; the D gene is possibly TRBD2 (5 bases). Germline CDR1 is LGHNA and CDR2 is YSLEER. Trimming removed 1 base at V and 1 base at J, with 8 bases between. CDR3 length: 15 amino acids. As DNA, the CDR3 is TGCGCCAGCAGCCAAGGGACTGGTTCCTACAATGAGCAGTTCTTC. It translates to CASSQGTGSYNEQFF.

The rearrangement joins TRBV14 to TRBJ2-3; D possibly corresponds to TRBD1 (6 bases). Germline CDR1 SGHDN, CDR2 FVKESK. The CDR3 runs to 17 residues. Trimming cost V 2 bases and J 6 bases, with 21 bases left between them. The CDR3 sequence: CASSQFVAGARRDTQYF. Here the CDR3 DNA reads TGTGCCAGCAGCCAATTTGTGGCAGGGGCGCGACGGGATACGCAGTATTTT.